This T cell receptor (beta chain) was found in a study of blood T cell repertoires in COVID-19. Study as a whole: Whether acute or convalescent, the COVID-19 samples came from the United States, Italy and Spain. Nucleic acid was either cDNA or gDNA, and it came from T cells, B-cell-depleted T cells, or PBMCs.

Germline V gives CDR1 MNHNS, CDR2 SASEGT. The CDR3 covers 17 residues. Germline trimming cut 4 bases from V and 3 bases from J; bases unmatched to any gene: 14. Recruited during active infection, patients (from Seattle) were subsequently followed longitudinally. Clones were sequenced by immunoSEQ multiplex PCR, and TCRdb holds only the in-frame ones, with some missing. The sample contains tens of thousands of clones, roughly 84% of which appear only once. Input material: peripheral blood. The chain carries TRBV6-1 and TRBJ2-7, with 8 bases lining up with TRBD2. The receptor was derived from a man between 45 and 60 years old with COVID-19, enrolled during active disease. CDR3 amino acids: CASSGPRTSGSFYEQYF. CDR3 in DNA: TGTGCCAGCAGTGGCCCGAGGACGAGCGGGAGTTTCTACGAGCAGTACTTC.